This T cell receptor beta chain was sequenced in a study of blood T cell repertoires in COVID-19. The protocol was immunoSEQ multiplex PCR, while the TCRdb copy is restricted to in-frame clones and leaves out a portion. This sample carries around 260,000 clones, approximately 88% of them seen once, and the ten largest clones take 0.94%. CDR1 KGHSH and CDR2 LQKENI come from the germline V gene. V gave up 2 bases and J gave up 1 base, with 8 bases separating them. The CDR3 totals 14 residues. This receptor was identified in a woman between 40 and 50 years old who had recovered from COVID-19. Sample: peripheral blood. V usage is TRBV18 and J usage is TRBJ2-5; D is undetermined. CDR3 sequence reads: CASSPFGPQETQYF. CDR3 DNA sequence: TGTGCCAGCTCACCATTCGGTCCCCAAGAGACCCAGTACTTC.